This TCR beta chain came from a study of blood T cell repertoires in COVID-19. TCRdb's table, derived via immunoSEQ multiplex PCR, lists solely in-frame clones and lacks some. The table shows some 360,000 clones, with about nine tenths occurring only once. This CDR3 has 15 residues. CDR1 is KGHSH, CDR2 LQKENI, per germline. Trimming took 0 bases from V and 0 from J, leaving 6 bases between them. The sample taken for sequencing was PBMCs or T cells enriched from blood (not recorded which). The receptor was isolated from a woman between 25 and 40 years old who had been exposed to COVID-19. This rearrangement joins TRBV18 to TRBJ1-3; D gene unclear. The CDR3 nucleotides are TGTGCCAGCTCACCACCTTCGAGCTCTGGAAACACCATATATTTT. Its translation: CASSPPSSSGNTIYF.